This T cell receptor (beta chain) was captured by sequencing in a study of T cell changes during pregnancy in multiple sclerosis. Sequenced by immunoSEQ multiplex PCR; TCRdb stores in-frame clones only, minus some. The sample lists roughly 26,000 clones, roughly 89% occurring once. V lost 4 bases, J lost 5 bases, and 17 bases lay in between. Per the germline V gene, CDR1 is SEHNR and CDR2 is FQNEAQ (reference sequence). The CDR3 extends over 15 amino acids. Here the sequenced sample was CD8+ T cells from peripheral blood mononuclear cells, taken in the second trimester of pregnancy. The chain recombines TRBV7-9 with TRBJ1-2; D possibly corresponds to TRBD1 (5 bases). This clonotype was obtained from a female donor with multiple sclerosis, enrolled in a pregnancy study. DNA of the CDR3: TGTGCCAGCAGCTATGGCGGTAGGGGATCTTATGGCTACACCTTC. Translated, it gives CASSYGGRGSYGYTF.